This T cell receptor beta chain comes out of a study of cytomegalovirus exposure and HLA in healthy donors. Study-wide context: Around 78 million unique TCRs, all from HLA-typed donors, were included in an early release of the data. Study-level points and caveats: TCR beta sequences reportedly predicted most subjects' HLA-A and HLA-B alleles accurately. A later examination showed that TCR association rates differed by HLA locus, with DRB1 most and HLA-C fewest. The study labeled 150 or so TCR beta chains cytomegalovirus-associated.

PCR involved 60 Vbeta and 13 Jbeta primers. Sequencing was performed with immunoSEQ multiplex PCR; in TCRdb, only in-frame clones are kept and a portion is missing. The sample shows some 140,000 clones, 79% of them seen only once. A note on this clone: Its antigen is unidentified.

The V segment lost 4 bases and the J segment 1 base; nucleotides outside the gene matches: 7. The germline V gene encodes CDR1 MNHNY and CDR2 SVGAGI (reference sequence). The CDR3 is 15 amino acids. The rearrangement joins TRBV6-6 to TRBJ2-7, with 7 bases lining up with TRBD1. Sequenced sample: PBMCs. The receptor was derived from a man aged 18 to 30 in good health and CMV-seronegative. The CDR3 coding sequence is TGTGCCAGCAGTTCCTCCGACAGGGCGTCCTACGAGCAGTACTTC. Amino acids: CASSSSDRASYEQYF.